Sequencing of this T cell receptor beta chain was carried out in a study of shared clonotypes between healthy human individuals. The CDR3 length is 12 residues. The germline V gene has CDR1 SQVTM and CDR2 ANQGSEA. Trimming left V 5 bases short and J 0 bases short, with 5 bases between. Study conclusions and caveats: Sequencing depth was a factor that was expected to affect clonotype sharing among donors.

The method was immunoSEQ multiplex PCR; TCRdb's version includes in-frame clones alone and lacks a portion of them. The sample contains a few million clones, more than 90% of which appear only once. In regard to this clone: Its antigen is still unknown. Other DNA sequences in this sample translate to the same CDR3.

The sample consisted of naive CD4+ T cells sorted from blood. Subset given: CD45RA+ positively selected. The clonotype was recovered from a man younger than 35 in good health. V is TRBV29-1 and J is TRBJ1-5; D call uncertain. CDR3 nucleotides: TGCAGCGTTTCAGATAGCAATCAGCCCCAGCATTTT. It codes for CSVSDSNQPQHF. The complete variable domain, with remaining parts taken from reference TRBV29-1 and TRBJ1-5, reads SAVISQKPSRDICQRGTSLTIQCQVDSQVTMMFWYRQQPGQSLTLIATANQGSEATYESGFVIDKFPISRPNLTFSTLTVSNMSPEDSSIYLCSVSDSNQPQHFGDGTRLSIL.